The entry below describes one T cell receptor (beta chain). As yet, its antigen is unknown. The CDR3 spans 16 residues. Trimming took 0 bases from V and 4 from J; bases not matched to a gene: 2. CDR1 is MGHDK, CDR2 SYGVNS, per germline. This entry is derived from a study of cytomegalovirus exposure and HLA in healthy donors. Notes on the study in general: As was reported, the classifier diagnosed cytomegalovirus status with high specificity and sensitivity. A later analysis linked a missense variant in DCLRE1C to the trimming of TCR beta V and J genes. One later analysis reportedly identified an Asian-associated ancestry cluster that showed fewer N-insertions than the approximately 700-donor mean. What a later analysis showed was that several of the most significant clusters appeared linked to common viral pathogens.

Primers: 60 Vbeta forward and 13 Jbeta reverse. This table comes from immunoSEQ multiplex PCR, and its TCRdb copy is limited to in-frame clones, with some not included. The sample has around 120,000 clones; around four fifths are singletons. The V and J genes are TRBV25-1 and TRBJ1-4; 10 bases match TRBD1. This receptor was obtained from a woman aged 40 to 49 in good health and CMV-seronegative. The sample consisted of PBMCs. CDR3 bases: TGTGCCAGCAGTGAATACGGGACAGGGGTTAATGAAAAACTGTTTTTT. Protein: CASSEYGTGVNEKLFF.